The subject of this entry is one T cell receptor beta chain. This blood was taken when hyperthyroidism was first diagnosed, before any ophthalmopathy symptoms existed. This sample is part of a study of T cells in Graves' hyperthyroidism and ophthalmopathy. Researchers amplified the TCR beta CDR3 regions from RNA transcripts. Primed by the HTBI set, a first-round RT-PCR was run on the TCR CDR3. TCRdb passed the multiplex PCR reads through MiXCR, listing each CDR3 protein once. The profile shows roughly 290,000 distinct CDR3 sequences, 10% to 15% of them singletons. The TCR originated in a woman in her thirties with Graves' hyperthyroidism that later progressed to Graves' ophthalmopathy. Specimen: blood.

This CDR3 reads CASSTGTSGRPRSYNEQFF. The CDR3 DNA reads as TGTGCCAGTAGCACCGGGACTAGCGGGAGGCCTCGCTCCTACAATGAGCAGTTCTTC. V and J are TRBV19 and TRBJ2-1; 15 bases align to TRBD2. The junction had 9 bases not matched to a gene; V was cut back by 6 bases and J by 0 bases. The length of the CDR3 is 19 residues. CDR1 is LNHDA, CDR2 SQIVND, per germline (reference sequence).